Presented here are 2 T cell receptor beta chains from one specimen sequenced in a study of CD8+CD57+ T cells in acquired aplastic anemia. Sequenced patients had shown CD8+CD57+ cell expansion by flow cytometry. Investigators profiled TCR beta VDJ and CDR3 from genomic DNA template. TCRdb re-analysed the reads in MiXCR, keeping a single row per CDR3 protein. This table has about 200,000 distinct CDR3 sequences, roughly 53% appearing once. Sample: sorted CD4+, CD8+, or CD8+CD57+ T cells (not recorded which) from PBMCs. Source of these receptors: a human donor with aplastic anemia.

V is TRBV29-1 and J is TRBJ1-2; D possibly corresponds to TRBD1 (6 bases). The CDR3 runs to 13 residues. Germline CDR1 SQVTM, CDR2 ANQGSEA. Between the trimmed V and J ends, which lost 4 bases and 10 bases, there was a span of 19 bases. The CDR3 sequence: CSVAPDSRGYYTF. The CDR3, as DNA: TGCAGCGTTGCCCCGGACAGCCGTGGGTACTACACCTTC.

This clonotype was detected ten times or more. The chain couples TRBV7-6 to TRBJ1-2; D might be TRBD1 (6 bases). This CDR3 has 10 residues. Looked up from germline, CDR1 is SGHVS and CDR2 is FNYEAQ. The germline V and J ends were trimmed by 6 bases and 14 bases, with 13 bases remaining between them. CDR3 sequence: CASSEQGGTF. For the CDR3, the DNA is TGTGCCAGCAGTGAACAGGGTGGGACCTTC.